A selection of T cell receptor beta chains follows, all from one sample in a study of post-analysis software for immune sequencing data. TCRdb re-analysed the PCR reads in MiXCR, keeping a single row per CDR3 protein. The sample consists of around 770,000 distinct CDR3 sequences, more than 45% of them appearing once. Sequenced: blood. The receptors stem from a girl aged 10-17 years with multiple sclerosis. The conserved cysteine and the conserved F or W are not part of the CDR3 here. The D gene is left open where the match is weak.

D,V,J,CDR3
NA,TRBV6-1,TRBJ2-5,ASSASDNHWTQY
TRBD1,TRBV28,NA,ASSLSAGGRYEQY
NA,TRBV12-3/TRBV12-4,TRBJ2-3,ASSYRTGATDTQY
TRBD1,TRBV12-3/TRBV12-4,TRBJ2-7,ASRRGQVGYEQY
TRBD2,TRBV20-1,TRBJ2-1,SARDGSGMEEQF
NA,TRBV12-3/TRBV12-4,TRBJ2-4,AGSLAEGDIQY
NA,TRBV7-9,TRBJ2-7,ASSLVDGYEQY
NA,TRBV9,TRBJ2-1,ASSVVGHNEQF
TRBD2,TRBV7-9,TRBJ2-1,ASSLTSGPPYNEQF
TRBD2,TRBV5-1,TRBJ2-7,ASSPRDSGGYEQY
NA,TRBV7-8,TRBJ2-1,ASSLSYRESSYNEQF
TRBD1,TRBV5-5,NA,ASSTGTGPSYEQY
TRBD2,TRBV7-6,TRBJ2-1,ASSPKPPASGEQF
NA,TRBV9,TRBJ2-6,ASSVVGSGANVRT
TRBD2,TRBV20-1,NA,SARDQLAGETQY
NA,TRBV7-9,TRBJ1-4,ASSHLGEGSEKLF
NA,TRBV28,TRBJ1-1,ASSPRPAVVGAF
NA,TRBV20-1,TRBJ2-1,SGARETYNEQF